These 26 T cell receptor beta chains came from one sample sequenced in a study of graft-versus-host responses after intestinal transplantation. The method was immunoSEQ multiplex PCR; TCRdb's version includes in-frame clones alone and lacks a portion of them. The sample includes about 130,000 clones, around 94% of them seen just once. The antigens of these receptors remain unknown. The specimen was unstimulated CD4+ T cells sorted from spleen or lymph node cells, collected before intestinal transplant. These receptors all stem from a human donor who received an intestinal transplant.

This CDR3 reads CASSLTGQGMETQYF. The CDR3 DNA sequence: TGTGCCAGCAGCTTGACGGGACAGGGAATGGAGACCCAGTACTTC. The chain uses TRBV5-6 and TRBJ2-5; 9 nucleotides line up with TRBD1. The CDR3 loop spans 15 amino acids. The germline gives CDR1 SGHDT, CDR2 YYEEEE. Trimming removed 1 base from V and 5 bases from J; junction bases left unmatched: 6.

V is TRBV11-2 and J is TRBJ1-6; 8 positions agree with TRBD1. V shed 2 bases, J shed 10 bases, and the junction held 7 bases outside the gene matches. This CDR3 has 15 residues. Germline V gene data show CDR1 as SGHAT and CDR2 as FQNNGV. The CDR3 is CASSLRQGALSPLHF. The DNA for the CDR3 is TGTGCCAGCAGCTTACGTCAGGGGGCATTGTCACCCCTCCACTTT.

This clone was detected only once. In nucleotides, the CDR3 is TGTGCCAGCTCCCCCAGCGGGCTTCATGGGGCTTTCTTT. Translating it yields CASSPSGLHGAFF. The chain carries TRBV18 and TRBJ1-1; unclear D gene. Germline V gene lookup returns CDR1 KGHSH and CDR2 LQKENI. The CDR3 loop spans 13 amino acids. The ends were cut back, 6 bases at V and 11 bases at J, with 19 bases in the middle.

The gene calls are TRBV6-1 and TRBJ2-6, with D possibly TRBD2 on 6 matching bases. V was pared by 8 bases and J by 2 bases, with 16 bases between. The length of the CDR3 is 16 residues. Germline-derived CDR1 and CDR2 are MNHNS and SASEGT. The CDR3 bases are TGTGCCAGCGGTGGAGGGAAGGGTACTGGGGCCAACGTCCTGACTTTC. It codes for CASGGGKGTGANVLTF.

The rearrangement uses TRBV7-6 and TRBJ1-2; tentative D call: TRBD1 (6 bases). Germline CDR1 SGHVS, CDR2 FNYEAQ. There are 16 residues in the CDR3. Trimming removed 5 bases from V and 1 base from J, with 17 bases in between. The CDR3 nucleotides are TGTGCCAGCAGCCCCTCCGCGCACAGGGTTAACTATGGCTACACCTTC. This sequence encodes CASSPSAHRVNYGYTF. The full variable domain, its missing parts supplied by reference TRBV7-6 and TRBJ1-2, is GAGVSQSPRYKVTKRGQDVALRCDPISGHVSLYWYRQALGQGPEFLTYFNYEAQQDKSGLPNDRFSAERPEGSISTLTIQRTEQRDSAMYRCASSPSAHRVNYGYTFGSGTRLTVV.

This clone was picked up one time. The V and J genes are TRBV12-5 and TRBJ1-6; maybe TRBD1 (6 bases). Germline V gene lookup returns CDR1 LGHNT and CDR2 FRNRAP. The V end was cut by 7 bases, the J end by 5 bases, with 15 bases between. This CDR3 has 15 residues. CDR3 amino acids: CASAPFGGDNSPLHF. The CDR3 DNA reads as TGTGCTAGTGCCCCTTTTGGGGGCGATAATTCACCCCTCCACTTT. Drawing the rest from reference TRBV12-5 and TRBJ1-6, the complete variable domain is DARVTQTPRHKVTEMGQEVTMRCQPILGHNTVFWYRQTMMQGLELLAYFRNRAPLDDSGMPKDRFSAEMPDATLATLKIQPSEPRDSAVYFCASAPFGGDNSPLHFGNGTRLTVT.

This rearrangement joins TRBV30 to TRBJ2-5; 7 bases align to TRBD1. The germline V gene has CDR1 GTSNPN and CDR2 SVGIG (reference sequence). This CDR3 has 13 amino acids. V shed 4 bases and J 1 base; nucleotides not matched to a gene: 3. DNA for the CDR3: TGTGCCTGGACGAGACAGGGCCAAGAGACCCAGTACTTC. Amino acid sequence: CAWTRQGQETQYF.

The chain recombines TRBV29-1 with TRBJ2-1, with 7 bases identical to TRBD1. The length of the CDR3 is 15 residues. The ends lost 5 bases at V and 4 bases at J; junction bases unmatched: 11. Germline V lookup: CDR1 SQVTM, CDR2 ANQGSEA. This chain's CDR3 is CSVLSWDRIYNEQFF. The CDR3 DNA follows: TGCAGCGTTCTAAGCTGGGACAGAATTTACAATGAGCAGTTCTTC.

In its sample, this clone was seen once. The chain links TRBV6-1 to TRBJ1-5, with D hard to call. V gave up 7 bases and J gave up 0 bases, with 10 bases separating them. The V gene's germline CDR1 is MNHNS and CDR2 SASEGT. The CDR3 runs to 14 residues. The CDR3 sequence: CASTFRYSNQPQHF. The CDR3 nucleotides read TGTGCCAGCACCTTCAGGTATAGCAATCAGCCCCAGCATTTT.

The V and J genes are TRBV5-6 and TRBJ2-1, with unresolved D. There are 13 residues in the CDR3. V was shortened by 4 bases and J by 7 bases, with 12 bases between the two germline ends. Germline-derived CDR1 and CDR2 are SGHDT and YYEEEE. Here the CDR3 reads CASSPTPVNEQFF. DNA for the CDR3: TGTGCCAGCAGCCCCACCCCGGTTAATGAGCAGTTCTTC.

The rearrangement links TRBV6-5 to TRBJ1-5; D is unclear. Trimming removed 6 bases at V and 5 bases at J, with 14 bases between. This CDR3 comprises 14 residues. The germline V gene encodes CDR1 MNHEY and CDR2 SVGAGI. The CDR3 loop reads CASSRTRSDQPQHF. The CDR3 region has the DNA TGTGCCAGCAGCCGCACCCGATCCGATCAGCCCCAGCATTTT.

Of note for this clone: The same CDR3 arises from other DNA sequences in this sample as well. CDR3 DNA: TGCGCCAGCAGCCTCAACACAGATACGCAGTATTTT. Translation gives CASSLNTDTQYF. The V gene is TRBV5-1, the J gene TRBJ2-3; D is uncertain. The germline V gene has CDR1 SGHRS and CDR2 YFSETQ. V shed 4 bases and J shed 2 bases, with 5 bases lying between them. The CDR3 length is 12 residues.

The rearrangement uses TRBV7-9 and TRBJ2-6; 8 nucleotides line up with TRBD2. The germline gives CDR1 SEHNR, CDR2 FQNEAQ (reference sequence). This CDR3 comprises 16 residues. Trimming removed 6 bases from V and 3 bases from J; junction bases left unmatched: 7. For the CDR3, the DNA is TGTGCCAGCAGATCGGGGGGGAGCAGTGGGGCCAACGTCCTGACTTTC. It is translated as CASRSGGSSGANVLTF. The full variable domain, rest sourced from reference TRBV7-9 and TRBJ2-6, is DTGVSQNPRHKITKRGQNVTFRCDPISEHNRLYWYRQTLGQGPEFLTYFQNEAQLEKSRLLSDRFSAERPKGSFSTLEIQRTEQGDSAMYLCASRSGGSSGANVLTFGAGSRLTVL.

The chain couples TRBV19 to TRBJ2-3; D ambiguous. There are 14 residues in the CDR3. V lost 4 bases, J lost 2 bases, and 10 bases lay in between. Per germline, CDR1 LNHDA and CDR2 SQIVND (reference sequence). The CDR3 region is CASSSLPNTDTQYF. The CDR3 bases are TGTGCCAGTAGTAGTCTCCCCAACACAGATACGCAGTATTTT. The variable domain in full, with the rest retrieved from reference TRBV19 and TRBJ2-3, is DGGITQSPKYLFRKEGQNVTLSCEQNLNHDAMYWYRQDPGQGLRLIYYSQIVNDFQKGDIAEGYSVSREKKESFPLTVTSAQKNPTAFYLCASSSLPNTDTQYFGPGTRLTVL.

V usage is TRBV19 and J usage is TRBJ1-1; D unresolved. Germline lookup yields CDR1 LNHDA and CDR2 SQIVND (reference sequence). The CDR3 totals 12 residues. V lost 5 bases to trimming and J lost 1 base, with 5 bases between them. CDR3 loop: CASSPQNTEAFF. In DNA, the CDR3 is TGTGCCAGTAGTCCCCAGAACACTGAAGCTTTCTTT.

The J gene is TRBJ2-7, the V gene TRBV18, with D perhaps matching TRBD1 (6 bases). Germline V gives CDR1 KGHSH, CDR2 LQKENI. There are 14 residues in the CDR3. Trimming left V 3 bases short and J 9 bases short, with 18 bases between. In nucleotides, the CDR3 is TGTGCCAGCTCACCTAACCGGGACACCTTCGGGCAGTACTTC. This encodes CASSPNRDTFGQYF.

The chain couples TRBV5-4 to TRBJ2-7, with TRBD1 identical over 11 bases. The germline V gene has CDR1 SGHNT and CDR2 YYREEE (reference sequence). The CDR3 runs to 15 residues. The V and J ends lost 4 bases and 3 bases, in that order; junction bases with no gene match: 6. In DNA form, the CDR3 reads TGTGCCAGCAGCAGGGGACAGGGGGGGAACTACGAGCAGTACTTC. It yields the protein CASSRGQGGNYEQYF.

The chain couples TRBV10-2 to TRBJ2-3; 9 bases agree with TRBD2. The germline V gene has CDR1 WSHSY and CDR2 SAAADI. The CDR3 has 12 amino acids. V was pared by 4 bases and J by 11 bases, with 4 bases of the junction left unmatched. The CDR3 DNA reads TGCGCCAGCAGTGCTAGCGGGGAGGAGCAGTATTTT. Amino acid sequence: CASSASGEEQYF.

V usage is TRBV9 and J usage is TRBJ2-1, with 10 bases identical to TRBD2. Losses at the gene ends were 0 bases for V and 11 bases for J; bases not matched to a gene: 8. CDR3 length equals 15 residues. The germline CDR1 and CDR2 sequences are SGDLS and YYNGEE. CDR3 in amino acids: CASSVGGLAGVQQFF. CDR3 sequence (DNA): TGTGCCAGCAGCGTAGGGGGGCTAGCGGGGGTTCAGCAGTTCTTC.

The CDR3 reads CASSPTTGNYGYTF. The DNA for the CDR3 is TGTGCCAGCAGTCCGACAACGGGCAACTATGGCTACACCTTC. This chain connects TRBV2 to TRBJ1-2; D call uncertain. CDR1 SNHLY and CDR2 FYNNEI come from the germline V gene. Deletions cut 5 bases from V and 2 bases from J, with 12 bases between. The CDR3 spans 14 residues.

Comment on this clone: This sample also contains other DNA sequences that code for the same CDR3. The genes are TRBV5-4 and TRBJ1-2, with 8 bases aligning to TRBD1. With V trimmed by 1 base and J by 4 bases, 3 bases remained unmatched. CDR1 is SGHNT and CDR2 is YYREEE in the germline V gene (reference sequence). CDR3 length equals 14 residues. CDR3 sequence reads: CASSLTGGGYGYTF. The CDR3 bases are TGTGCCAGCAGCTTGACAGGGGGAGGCTATGGCTACACCTTC. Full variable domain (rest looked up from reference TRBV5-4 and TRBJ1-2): ETGVTQSPTHLIKTRGQQVTLRCSSQSGHNTVSWYQQALGQGPQFIFQYYREEENGRGNFPPRFSGLQFPNYSSELNVNALELDDSALYLCASSLTGGGYGYTFGSGTRLTVV.

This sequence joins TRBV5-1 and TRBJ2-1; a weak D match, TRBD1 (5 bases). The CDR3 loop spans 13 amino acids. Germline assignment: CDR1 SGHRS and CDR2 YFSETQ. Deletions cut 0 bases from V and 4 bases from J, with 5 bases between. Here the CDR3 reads CASSLGQYNEQFF. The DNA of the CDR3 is TGCGCCAGCAGCTTGGGACAGTACAATGAGCAGTTCTTC.

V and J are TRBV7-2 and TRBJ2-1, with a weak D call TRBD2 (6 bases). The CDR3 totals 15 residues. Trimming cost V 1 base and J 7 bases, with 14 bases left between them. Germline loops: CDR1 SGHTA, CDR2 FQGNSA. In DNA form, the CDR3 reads TGTGCCAGCAGCTTAGTAGCGGTTACCACTAATGAGCAGTTCTTC. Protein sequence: CASSLVAVTTNEQFF.

CDR3 nucleotides: TGTGCCAGCAGCTTATGGGGGAACACTGAAGCTTTCTTT. This sequence encodes CASSLWGNTEAFF. J is TRBJ1-1 and V is TRBV7-8; D unresolved. Per the germline V gene, CDR1 is SGHVS and CDR2 is FQNEAQ. Trimming took 2 bases from V and 1 from J, leaving 5 bases between them. CDR3 size: 13 residues.

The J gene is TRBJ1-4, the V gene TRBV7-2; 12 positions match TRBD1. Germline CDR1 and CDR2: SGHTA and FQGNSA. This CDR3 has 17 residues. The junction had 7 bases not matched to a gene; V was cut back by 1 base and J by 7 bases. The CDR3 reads CASSLVFTGQGAEKLFF. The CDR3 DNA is TGTGCCAGCAGCTTAGTTTTCACGGGACAGGGGGCTGAAAAACTGTTTTTT.

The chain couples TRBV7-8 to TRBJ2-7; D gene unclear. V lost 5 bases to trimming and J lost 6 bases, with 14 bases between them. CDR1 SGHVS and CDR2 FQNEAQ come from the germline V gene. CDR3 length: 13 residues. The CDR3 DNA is TGTGCCAGCAGCCTATGGACGGGTCGCGAGCAGTACTTC. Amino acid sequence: CASSLWTGREQYF.